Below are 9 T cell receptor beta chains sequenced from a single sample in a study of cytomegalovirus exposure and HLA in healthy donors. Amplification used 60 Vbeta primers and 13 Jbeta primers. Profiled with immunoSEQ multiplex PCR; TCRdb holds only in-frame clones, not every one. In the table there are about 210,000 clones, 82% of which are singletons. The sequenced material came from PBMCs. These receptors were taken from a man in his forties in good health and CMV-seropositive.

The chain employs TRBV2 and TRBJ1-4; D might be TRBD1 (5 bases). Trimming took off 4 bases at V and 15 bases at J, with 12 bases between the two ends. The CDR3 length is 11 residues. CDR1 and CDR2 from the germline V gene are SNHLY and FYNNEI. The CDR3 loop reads CASSAGTTMFF. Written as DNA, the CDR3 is TGTGCCAGCAGTGCCGGGACTACAATGTTTTTT.

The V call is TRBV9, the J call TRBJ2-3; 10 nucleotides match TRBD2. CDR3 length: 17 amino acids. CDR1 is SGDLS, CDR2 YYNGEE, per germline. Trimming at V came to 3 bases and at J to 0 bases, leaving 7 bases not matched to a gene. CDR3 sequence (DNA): TGTGCCAGCAGCGCCCATAGCGGGAGGACTAGCACAGATACGCAGTATTTT. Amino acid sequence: CASSAHSGRTSTDTQYF.

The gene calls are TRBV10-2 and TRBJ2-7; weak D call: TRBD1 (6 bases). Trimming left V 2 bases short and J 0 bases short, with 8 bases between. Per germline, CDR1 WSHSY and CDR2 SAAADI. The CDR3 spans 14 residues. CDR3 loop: CASSEGGHSYEQYF. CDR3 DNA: TGCGCCAGCAGTGAGGGGGGACACTCCTACGAGCAGTACTTC.

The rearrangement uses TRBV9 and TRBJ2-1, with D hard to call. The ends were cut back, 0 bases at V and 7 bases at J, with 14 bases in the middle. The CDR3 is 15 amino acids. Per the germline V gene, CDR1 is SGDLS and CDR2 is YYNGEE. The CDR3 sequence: CASSVGAGPPNEQFF. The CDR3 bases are TGTGCCAGCAGCGTAGGGGCAGGCCCCCCTAATGAGCAGTTCTTC.

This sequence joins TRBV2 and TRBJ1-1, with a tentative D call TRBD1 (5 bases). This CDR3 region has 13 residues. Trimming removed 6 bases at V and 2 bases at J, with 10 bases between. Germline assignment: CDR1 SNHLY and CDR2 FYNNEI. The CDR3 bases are TGTGCCAGCAGAAACGACAGAAACACTGAAGCTTTCTTT. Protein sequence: CASRNDRNTEAFF.

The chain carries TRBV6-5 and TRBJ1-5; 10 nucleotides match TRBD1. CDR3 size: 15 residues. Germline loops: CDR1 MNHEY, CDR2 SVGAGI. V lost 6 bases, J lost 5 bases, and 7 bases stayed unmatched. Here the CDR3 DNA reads TGTGCCAGCAGCCCGACAGGGGGCTTTTATCAGCCCCAGCATTTT. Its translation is CASSPTGGFYQPQHF.

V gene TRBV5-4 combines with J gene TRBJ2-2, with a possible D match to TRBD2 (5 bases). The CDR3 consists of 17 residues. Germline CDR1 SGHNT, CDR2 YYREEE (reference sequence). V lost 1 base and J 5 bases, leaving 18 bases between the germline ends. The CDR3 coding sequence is TGTGCCAGCAGCTTGTGGGAGTCCGGTTTGTATACCGGGGAGCTGTTTTTT. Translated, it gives CASSLWESGLYTGELFF.

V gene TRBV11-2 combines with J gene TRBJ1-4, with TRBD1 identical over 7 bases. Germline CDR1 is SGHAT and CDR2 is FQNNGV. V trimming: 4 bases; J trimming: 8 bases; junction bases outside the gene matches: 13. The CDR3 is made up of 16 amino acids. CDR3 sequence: CASSSAGGLPQEKLFF. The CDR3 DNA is TGTGCCAGCAGCTCTGCAGGGGGGCTGCCGCAGGAAAAACTGTTTTTT.

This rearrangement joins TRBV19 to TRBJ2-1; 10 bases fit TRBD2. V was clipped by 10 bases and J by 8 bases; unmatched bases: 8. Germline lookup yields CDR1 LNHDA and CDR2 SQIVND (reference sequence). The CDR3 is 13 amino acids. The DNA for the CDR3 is TGTGCCACCTCTAGCGGGAGCGGGTATGAGCAGTTCTTC. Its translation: CATSSGSGYEQFF. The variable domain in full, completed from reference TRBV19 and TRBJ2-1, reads DGGITQSPKYLFRKEGQNVTLSCEQNLNHDAMYWYRQDPGQGLRLIYYSQIVNDFQKGDIAEGYSVSREKKESFPLTVTSAQKNPTAFYLCATSSGSGYEQFFGPGTRLTVL.